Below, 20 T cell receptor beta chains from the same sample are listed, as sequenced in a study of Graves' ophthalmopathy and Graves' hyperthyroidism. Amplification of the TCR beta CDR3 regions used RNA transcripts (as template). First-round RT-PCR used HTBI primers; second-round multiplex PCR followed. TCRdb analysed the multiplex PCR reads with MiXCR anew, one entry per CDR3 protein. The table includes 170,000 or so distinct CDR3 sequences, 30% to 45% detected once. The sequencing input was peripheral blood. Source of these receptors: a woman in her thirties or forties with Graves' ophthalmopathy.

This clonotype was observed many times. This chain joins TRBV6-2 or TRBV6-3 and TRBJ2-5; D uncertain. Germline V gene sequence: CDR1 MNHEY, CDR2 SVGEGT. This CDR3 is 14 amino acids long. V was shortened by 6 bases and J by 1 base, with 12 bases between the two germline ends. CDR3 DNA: TGTGCCAGCAGGCCCAGGCTTTTCCAAGAGACCCAGTACTTC. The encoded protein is CASRPRLFQETQYF.

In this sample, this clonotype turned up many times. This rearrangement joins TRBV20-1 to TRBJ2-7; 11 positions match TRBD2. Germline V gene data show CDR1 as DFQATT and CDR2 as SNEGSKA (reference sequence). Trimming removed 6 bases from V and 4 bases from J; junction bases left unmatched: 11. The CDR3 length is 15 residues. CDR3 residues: CSAPTSGSGRYEQYF. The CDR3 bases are TGCAGTGCGCCTACTAGCGGGAGCGGGCGTTACGAGCAGTACTTC.

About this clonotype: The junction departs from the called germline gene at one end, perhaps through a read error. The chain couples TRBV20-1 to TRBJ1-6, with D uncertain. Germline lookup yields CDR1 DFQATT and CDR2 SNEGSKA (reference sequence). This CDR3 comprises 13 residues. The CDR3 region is CGARVQRVAPLHF. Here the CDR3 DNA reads TGCGGTGCTAGAGTACAGCGAGTTGCACCCCTCCACTTT.

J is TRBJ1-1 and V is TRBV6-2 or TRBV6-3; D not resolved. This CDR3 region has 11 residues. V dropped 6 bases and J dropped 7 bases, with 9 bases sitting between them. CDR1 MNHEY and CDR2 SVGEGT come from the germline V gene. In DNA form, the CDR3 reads TGTGCCAGCAGAGGGAGGGATGAAGCTTTCTTT. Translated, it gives CASRGRDEAFF.

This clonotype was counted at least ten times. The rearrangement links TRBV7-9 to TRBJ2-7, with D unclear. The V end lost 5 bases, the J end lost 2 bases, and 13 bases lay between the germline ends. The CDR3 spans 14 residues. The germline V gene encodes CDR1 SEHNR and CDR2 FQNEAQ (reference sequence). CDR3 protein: CASSLAPRAYEQYF. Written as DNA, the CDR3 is TGTGCCAGCAGCCTGGCTCCTAGAGCCTACGAGCAGTACTTC.

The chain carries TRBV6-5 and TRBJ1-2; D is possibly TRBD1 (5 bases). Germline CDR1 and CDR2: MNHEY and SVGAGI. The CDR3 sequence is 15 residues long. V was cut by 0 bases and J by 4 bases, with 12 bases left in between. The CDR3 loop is CASSYSVHGTYGYTF. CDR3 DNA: TGTGCCAGCAGTTACTCGGTCCACGGGACCTATGGCTACACCTTC.

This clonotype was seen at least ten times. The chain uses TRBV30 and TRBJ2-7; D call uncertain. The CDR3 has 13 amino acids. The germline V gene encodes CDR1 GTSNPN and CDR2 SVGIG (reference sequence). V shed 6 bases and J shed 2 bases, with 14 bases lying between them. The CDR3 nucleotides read TGTGCCTGCCTGGCCAGAGCTACCTACGAGCAGTACTTC. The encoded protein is CACLARATYEQYF.

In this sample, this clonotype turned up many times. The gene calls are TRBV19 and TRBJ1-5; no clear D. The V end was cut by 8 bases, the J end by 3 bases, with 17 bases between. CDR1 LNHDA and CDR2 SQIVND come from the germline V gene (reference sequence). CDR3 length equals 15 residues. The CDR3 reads CASSIAHQLNQPQHF. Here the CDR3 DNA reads TGTGCCAGTTCCATCGCTCACCAACTCAATCAGCCCCAGCATTTT.

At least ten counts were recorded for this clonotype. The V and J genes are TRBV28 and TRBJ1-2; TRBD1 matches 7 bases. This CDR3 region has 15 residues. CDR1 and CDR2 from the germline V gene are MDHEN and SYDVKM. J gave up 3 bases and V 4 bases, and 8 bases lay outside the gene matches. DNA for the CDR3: TGTGCCAGCAGTTCACCCGGGACAGTTGACTATGGCTACACCTTC. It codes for CASSSPGTVDYGYTF.

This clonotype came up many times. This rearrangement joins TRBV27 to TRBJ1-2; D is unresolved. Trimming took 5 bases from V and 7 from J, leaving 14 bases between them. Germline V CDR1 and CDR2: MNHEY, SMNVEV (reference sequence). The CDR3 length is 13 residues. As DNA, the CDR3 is TGTGCCAGCAGTAACCGATTTGAAGGTGGCTACACCTTC. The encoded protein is CASSNRFEGGYTF.

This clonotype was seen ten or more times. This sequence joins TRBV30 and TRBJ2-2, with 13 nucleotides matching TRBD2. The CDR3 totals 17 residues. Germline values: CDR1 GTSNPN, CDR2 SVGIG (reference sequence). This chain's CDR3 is CALDGTSGAPNTGELFF. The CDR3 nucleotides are TGTGCTTTAGATGGGACTAGCGGGGCACCGAACACCGGGGAGCTGTTTTTT.

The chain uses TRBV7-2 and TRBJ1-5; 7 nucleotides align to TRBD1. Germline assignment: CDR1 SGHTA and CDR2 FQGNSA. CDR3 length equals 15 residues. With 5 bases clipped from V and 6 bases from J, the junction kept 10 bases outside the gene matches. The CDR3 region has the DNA TGTGCCAGCAGCCGCACAGGGGAAGGTGGTCAGCCCCAGCATTTT. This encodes CASSRTGEGGQPQHF.

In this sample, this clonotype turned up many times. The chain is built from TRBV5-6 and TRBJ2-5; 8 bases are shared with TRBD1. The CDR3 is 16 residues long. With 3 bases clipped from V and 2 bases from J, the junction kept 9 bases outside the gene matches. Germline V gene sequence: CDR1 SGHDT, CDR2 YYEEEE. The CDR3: CASSSVGTGKQETQYF. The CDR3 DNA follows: TGTGCCAGCAGCTCAGTAGGGACAGGCAAACAAGAGACCCAGTACTTC.

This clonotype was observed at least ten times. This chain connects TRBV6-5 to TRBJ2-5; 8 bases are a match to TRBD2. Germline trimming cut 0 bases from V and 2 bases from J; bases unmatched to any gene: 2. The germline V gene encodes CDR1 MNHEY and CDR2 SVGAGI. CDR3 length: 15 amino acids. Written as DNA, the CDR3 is TGTGCCAGCAGTTACTCGCGGGGGGCGCAAGAGACCCAGTACTTC. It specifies CASSYSRGAQETQYF.

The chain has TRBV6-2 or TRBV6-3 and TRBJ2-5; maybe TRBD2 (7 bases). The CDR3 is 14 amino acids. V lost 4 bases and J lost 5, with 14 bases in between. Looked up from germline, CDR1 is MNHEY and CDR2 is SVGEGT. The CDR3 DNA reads TGTGCCAGCAGTTCGGGGGAGGGGGTGGAGACCCAGTACTTC. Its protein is CASSSGEGVETQYF.

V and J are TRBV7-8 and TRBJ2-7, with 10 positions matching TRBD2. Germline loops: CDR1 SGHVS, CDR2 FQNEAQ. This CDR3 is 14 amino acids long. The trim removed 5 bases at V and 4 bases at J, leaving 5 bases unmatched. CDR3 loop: CASSAGLALYEQYF. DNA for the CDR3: TGTGCCAGCAGCGCGGGACTAGCGTTATACGAGCAGTACTTC.

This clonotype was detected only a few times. The CDR3 loop reads CASSGSVGEAFF. DNA of the CDR3: TGTGCCAGCAGTGGGTCAGTGGGTGAAGCTTTCTTT. The chain carries TRBV12-3 or TRBV12-4 and TRBJ1-1; D remains unclear. The CDR3 has 12 residues. V was shortened by 5 bases and J by 7 bases, with 11 bases between the two germline ends.

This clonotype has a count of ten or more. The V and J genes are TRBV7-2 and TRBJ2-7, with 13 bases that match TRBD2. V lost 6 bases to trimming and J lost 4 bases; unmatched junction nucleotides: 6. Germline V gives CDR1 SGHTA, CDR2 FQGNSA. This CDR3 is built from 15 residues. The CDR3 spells CASRPGLAGVYEQYF. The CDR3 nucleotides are TGTGCCAGCAGACCCGGACTAGCGGGAGTTTACGAGCAGTACTTC.

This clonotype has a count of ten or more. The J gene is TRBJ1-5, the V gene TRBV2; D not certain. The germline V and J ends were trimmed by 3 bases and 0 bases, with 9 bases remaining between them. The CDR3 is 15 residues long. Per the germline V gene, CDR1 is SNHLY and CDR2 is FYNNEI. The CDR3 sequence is CASSDSGVSNQPQHF. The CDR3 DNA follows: TGTGCCAGCAGTGATTCGGGAGTTAGCAATCAGCCCCAGCATTTT.

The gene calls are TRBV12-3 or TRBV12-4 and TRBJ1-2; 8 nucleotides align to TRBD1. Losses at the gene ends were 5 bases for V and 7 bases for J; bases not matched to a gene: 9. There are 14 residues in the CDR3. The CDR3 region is CASSPTGATVGYTF. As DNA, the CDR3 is TGTGCCAGCAGTCCGACAGGGGCAACAGTTGGCTACACCTTC.